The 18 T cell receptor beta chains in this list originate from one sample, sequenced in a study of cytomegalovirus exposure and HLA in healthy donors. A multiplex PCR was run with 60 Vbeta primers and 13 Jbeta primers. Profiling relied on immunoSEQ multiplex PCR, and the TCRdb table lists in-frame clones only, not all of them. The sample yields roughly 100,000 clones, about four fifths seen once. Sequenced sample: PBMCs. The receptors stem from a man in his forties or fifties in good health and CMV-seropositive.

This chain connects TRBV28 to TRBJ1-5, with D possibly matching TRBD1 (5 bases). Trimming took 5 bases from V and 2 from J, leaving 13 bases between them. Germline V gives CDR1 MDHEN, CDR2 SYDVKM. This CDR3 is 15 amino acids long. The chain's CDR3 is CASSPPWGGNQPQHF. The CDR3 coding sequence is TGTGCCAGCAGTCCCCCGTGGGGGGGCAATCAGCCCCAGCATTTT.

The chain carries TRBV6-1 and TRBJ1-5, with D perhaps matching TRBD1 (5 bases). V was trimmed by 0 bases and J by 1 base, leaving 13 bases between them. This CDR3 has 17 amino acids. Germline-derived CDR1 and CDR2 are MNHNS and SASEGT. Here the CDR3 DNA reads TGTGCCAGCAGTGAAGCAAGGGTCAGGGTGAGCAATCAGCCCCAGCATTTT. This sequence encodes CASSEARVRVSNQPQHF.

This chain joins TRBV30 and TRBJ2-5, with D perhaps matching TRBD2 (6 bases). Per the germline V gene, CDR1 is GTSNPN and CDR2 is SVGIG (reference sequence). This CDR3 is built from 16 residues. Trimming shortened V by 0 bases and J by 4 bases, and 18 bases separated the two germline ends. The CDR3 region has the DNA TGTGCCTGGAGTGTACTGGGGTGGAGGGGTGGAGAGACCCAGTACTTC. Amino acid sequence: CAWSVLGWRGGETQYF.

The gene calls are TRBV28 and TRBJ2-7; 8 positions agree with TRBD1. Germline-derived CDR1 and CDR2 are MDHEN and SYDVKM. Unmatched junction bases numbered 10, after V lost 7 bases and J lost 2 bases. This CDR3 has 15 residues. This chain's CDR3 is CASISGQGDPYEQYF. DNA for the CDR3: TGTGCCAGCATAAGTGGACAGGGTGATCCCTACGAGCAGTACTTC.

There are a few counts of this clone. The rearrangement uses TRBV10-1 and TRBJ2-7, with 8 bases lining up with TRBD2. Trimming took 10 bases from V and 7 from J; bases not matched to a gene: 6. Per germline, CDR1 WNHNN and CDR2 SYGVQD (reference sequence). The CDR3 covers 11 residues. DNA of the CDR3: TGCGCCACCGGGACTAGTCGGGAGCAGTACTTC. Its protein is CATGTSREQYF.

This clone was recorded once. CDR3 bases: TGCAGAGACAGCTCGGGCACTGAAGCTTTCTTT. Translation: CRDSSGTEAFF. The V and J genes are TRBV20-1 and TRBJ1-1; a possible D gene is TRBD1 (5 bases). The CDR3 contains 11 residues. The V gene's germline CDR1 is DFQATT and CDR2 SNEGSKA (reference sequence).

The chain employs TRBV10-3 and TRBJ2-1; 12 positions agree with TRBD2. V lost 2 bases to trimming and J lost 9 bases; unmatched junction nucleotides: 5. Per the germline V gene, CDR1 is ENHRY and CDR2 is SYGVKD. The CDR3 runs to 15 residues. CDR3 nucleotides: TGTGCCATCAGTGAGACTAGCGGGGGGAGGGGTGAGCAGTTCTTC. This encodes CAISETSGGRGEQFF.

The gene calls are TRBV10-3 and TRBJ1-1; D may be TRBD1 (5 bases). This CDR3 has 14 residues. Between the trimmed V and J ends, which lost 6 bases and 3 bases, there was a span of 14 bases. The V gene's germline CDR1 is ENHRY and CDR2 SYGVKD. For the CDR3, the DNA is TGTGCCATCAGCCGCGGTGGGGCCGACACTGAAGCTTTCTTT. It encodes CAISRGGADTEAFF.

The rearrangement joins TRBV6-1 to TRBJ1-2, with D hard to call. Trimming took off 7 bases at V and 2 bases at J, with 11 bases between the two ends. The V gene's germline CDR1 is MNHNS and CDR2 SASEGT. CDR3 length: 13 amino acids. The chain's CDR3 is CASTSQNNYGYTF. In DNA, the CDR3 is TGTGCCAGCACTTCACAGAACAACTATGGCTACACCTTC.

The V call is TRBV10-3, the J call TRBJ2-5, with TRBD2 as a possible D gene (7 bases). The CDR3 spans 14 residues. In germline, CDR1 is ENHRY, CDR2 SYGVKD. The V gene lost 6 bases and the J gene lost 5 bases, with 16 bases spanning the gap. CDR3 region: CAIRGGGEGETQYF. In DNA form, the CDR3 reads TGTGCCATCAGAGGAGGGGGGGAGGGGGAGACCCAGTACTTC.

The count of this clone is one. This CDR3 reads CASSWGQGDSPLHF. The CDR3 nucleotides read TGTGCCAGCAGTTGGGGACAGGGGGATTCACCCCTCCACTTT. The V call is TRBV28, the J call TRBJ1-6; 11 bases map to TRBD1. This CDR3 has 14 residues. Germline trimming cut 4 bases from V and 8 bases from J; bases unmatched to any gene: 1. Germline V gene data show CDR1 as MDHEN and CDR2 as SYDVKM.

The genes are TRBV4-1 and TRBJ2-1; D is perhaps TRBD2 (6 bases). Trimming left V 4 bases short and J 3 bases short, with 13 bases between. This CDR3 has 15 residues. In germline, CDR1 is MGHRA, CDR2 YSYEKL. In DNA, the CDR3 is TGCGCCAGCAGCCGAACTAGCCGGGACTACAATGAGCAGTTCTTC. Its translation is CASSRTSRDYNEQFF.

This CDR3 reads CAWSVGGTSGFYEQYF. The CDR3, as DNA: TGTGCCTGGAGTGTAGGGGGGACTAGCGGGTTCTACGAGCAGTACTTC. This chain links TRBV30 with TRBJ2-7, with TRBD2 matching 12 bases. Germline loops: CDR1 GTSNPN, CDR2 SVGIG (reference sequence). CDR3 length equals 16 residues. The junction had 6 bases not matched to a gene; V was cut back by 0 bases and J by 3 bases.

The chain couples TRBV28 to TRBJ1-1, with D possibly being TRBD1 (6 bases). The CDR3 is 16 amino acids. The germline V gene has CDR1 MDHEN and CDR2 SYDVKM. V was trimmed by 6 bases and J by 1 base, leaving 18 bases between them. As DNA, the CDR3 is TGTGCCAGCAGCCGTAAGACAGGTTGGAGGAACACTGAAGCTTTCTTT. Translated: CASSRKTGWRNTEAFF.

CDR3 amino acids: CASRGNGANVLTF. For the CDR3, the DNA is TGTGCCAGCCGCGGGAACGGGGCCAACGTCCTGACTTTC. This chain links TRBV11-1 with TRBJ2-6, with D possibly TRBD2 on 6 matching bases. V lost 8 bases, J lost 4 bases, and 9 bases lay in between. Germline V gene data show CDR1 as SGHAT and CDR2 as FQDESV (reference sequence). The CDR3 is 13 residues long.

CDR3 protein: CASSFRLAGIADTQYF. The CDR3 DNA sequence: TGTGCCAGCAGCTTTAGACTAGCGGGAATAGCAGATACGCAGTATTTT. The chain is built from TRBV13 and TRBJ2-3; TRBD2 aligns across 11 bases. The CDR3 is made up of 16 amino acids. The germline CDR1 and CDR2 sequences are PRHDT and FYEKMQ (reference sequence). Unmatched junction bases numbered 6, after V lost 3 bases and J lost 4 bases.

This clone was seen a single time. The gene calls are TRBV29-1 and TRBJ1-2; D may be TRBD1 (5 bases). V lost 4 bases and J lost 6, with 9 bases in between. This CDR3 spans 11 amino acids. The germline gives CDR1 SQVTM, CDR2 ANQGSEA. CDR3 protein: CSVVGGDGYTF. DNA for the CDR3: TGCAGCGTTGTCGGAGGGGATGGCTACACCTTC.

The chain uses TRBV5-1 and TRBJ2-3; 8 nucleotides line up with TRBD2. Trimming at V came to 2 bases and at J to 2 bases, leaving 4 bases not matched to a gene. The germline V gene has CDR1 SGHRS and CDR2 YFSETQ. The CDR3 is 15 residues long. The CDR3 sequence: CASSFGSGDTDTQYF. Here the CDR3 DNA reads TGCGCCAGCAGCTTTGGTAGCGGGGACACAGATACGCAGTATTTT.